This T cell receptor beta chain was retrieved from a study of blood T cells in healthy people across ages. Study details: In model experiments, template switching was able to capture about one barcoded beta molecule for every two T cells that were present. Study-level results: Unsorted PBMCs prevented conclusive naive versus antigen-experienced comparison.

A minimum of 5 micrograms of total RNA was extracted per sample. The authors ran a second PCR of roughly 6 to 12 cycles using a sample-barcoded 5' primer and a J-beta primer mix. Sequencing of every sample gave 2.5 million or more CDR3-containing paired-end reads. TCRdb reanalysed the 5' RACE reads using MiXCR and keeps one entry per CDR3 protein. The data contain around 750,000 distinct CDR3 sequences, 53% of them seen just once; the ten biggest clones take up about 42%. The V gene end was trimmed by 4 bases and the J gene end by 6 bases; junction bases not matched to a gene: 19. CDR1 and CDR2 from the germline V gene are ENHRY and SYGVKD. The CDR3 length is 18 residues. With regard to this clonotype: Its specificity is unknown.

The sequence came from an elderly man in good health. This sequence joins TRBV10-3 and TRBJ2-3, with TRBD2 matching 7 bases. Source material: blood. The DNA for the CDR3 is TGTGCCATCAGTGCGAACCCACTACTAGCGACCGGAGGGGATACGCAGTATTTT. Its translation: CAISANPLLATGGDTQYF.